This TCR beta chain was captured in a study of cytomegalovirus exposure and HLA in healthy donors (dated by TCRdb to the late 2010s). Notes on the research overall: According to an earlier analysis of 587 of the donors, 150 million to 200 million T cells yielded 117 million unique TCR beta sequences and 276 Gb of sequence data. An early release that covered approximately 600 HLA-typed donors contained about 300 gigabases of sequencing data and some 87 million unique TCR sequences. Of the roughly 400 genotyped donors, 65% to 90% were placed in the genetic ancestry cluster associated with self-reported Caucasian donors. The study aimed to test whether signatures of past pathogen exposure could be identified by cataloging public T cell receptors. The study used immunosequencing to profile the T cell repertoires of approximately 690 subjects and linked those repertoires to cytomegalovirus serostatus. Along with the approximately 700-subject first cohort, a separate validation cohort of roughly 110 different subjects was used. High-throughput TCR immunosequencing, statistical association of individual TCRs with disease status, and machine learning were combined to predict cytomegalovirus infection status. To study patterns of TCR occurrence, a later analysis re-analyzed previously published TCR beta repertoires from around 670 donors and added high-resolution HLA genotyping. Rather than using new phenotypic data, the later analysis identified candidate immune exposures from TCR beta sequences and from how often those sequences occurred across donors. To decide whether each TCR beta V gene segment behaved as functional or pseudogenic, an earlier analysis of several hundred of the donors relied on high-throughput TCR beta sequencing. Donor age, sex, ethnicity and CMV serostatus were compiled together with the repertoire data. Genome-wide SNP genotypes for about 65% of the 666 donors were used in a later genetic analysis, which treated that subset as a discovery cohort. Every discovery cohort repertoire had been produced on one sequencing platform. HLA typing included class I and class II loci at four-digit resolution. Typing coverage differed by locus: A, B, C, DRB1 and DQB1 were typed in roughly 629-630 donors, DQA1 in about 550, DPA1 in over 600, and DPB1 in around 440. Roughly 5 DR-DQ haplotypes were handled as single units for association and clustering because linkage in the cohort was strong. Across about 370 genotyped donors of the cohort, an average of approximately 220,000 unique TCR beta nucleotide sequences per donor were sequenced, and roughly 18% of those sequences were non-productive.

The method was the immunoSEQ multiplex PCR assay. The multiplex PCR relied on a mix of 60 forward primers for TCR Vbeta segments and 13 reverse primers for TCR Jbeta segments. The CDR3 region of rearranged TCR beta genes was amplified from genomic DNA with a multiplex PCR assay. The Illumina HiSeq System was used to sequence the amplified TCR beta libraries as 87-base-pair reads. In the original analysis: A later analysis tallied about 77 million unique TCR beta chains across the 666 repertoires, and some 12 million of those chains were shared by two or more donors. A nearest-neighbor algorithm error-corrected the raw reads and collapsed the reads into unique sequences, merging closely related sequences to remove PCR and sequencing errors. CDR3 sequences were aligned to IMGT reference sequences to assign V, D and J gene segments. For a sequence to be retained, a match of at least six nucleotides to both a V gene segment and a J gene segment was required. Rearrangements were classified as productive when the CDR3 lacked stop codons and remained in frame with V and J, and all other rearrangements were classified as non-productive. CDR3 was defined by IMGT convention, running from the second conserved V-encoded cysteine to the conserved J-encoded phenylalanine. Sequences without an unambiguous match to a single V gene segment were excluded from the earlier analysis of about 600 of the donors. In an earlier analysis of 587 of the donors, a V segment was called functional when productive rearrangements were above 56.7%, and segregating when the standard deviation between donors exceeded 5%. A statistical classification framework was developed to diagnose cytomegalovirus status using the catalog of TCR beta chain sequences. In a later analysis, TCR nucleotide sequences were compared against IMGT/GENE-DB human TR gene sequences so that V and J genes could be assigned. The TCRdist pipeline was used in a later analysis to assign CDR3 sequences and most-parsimonious VDJ recombination scenarios. In a later analysis, every TCR beta chain was defined by the combination of its CDR3 amino acid sequence and its V-gene family, and reads without a unique V-gene family were dropped. A later analysis removed 592 highly shared, low-generation-probability nucleotide sequences to deal with suspected cross-contamination and a sequencing artifact. In a later analysis, a clonal expansion index was calculated for each public chain from normalized within-repertoire ranks of inferred template counts. In a later analysis, generation probabilities were computed with a VDJ recombination model fitted to out-of-frame rearrangements, and the resulting probabilities were checked against IGoR. In a later analysis, TCR-TCR, TCR-HLA and TCR-CMV co-occurrence was scored with hypergeometric tests, and a repertoire-size bias correction was applied to TCR pairs. To estimate false discovery rates, a later analysis permuted the HLA or CMV assignments 20 times. A later analysis grouped co-occurring TCRs with DBSCAN, adding TCRdist sequence similarity when clustering within HLA-allele-positive subsets. Repertoires with fewer than 30,000 or more than 120,000 public chains were left out of co-occurrence clustering, as were five repertoires with anomalous nucleotide sharing. TCRdb's version of the immuneACCESS table is confined to in-frame rearrangements and falls short of the full clone set. An unresolved V gene accounts for under half of the shortfall where checked; the remainder is of unknown origin. V and J calls and clone size come straight from that table; D and trimming were deduced from the DNA. This sample's table carries about 51,000 clones. The biggest ten clones account for roughly 25% of the sample.

Worth noting for this clone: The antigen it binds to is not known.

The study at large found these results: The presence/absence analyses assumed that sequencing depth was roughly uniform across donors, and that assumption may not be true. Compared with the approximately 710-donor mean, donors in an Asian-associated ancestry cluster had fewer N-insertions in productive TCRs, according to a later genetic analysis. Most CMV-associated TCR beta chains appeared to be HLA-restricted in a later analysis, and the HLA associations seemed to be driven largely by CMV exposure. Strong co-occurrence of HLA alleles, especially DR and DQ, made assigning TCR associations to individual alleles difficult. Across donors, most TCR sequences were observed very rarely, whereas some public TCRs were present in many individuals. A later analysis found that HLA-associated TCR beta chains were more clonally expanded and had lower generation probabilities than equally common non-associated chains. The cohort was sequenced for TCR beta chains only, and without alpha or paired-chain data the features that could be detected were limited. Because HLA typing was missing for some donors at each locus, association tests included only the typed subset. Linkage disequilibrium might explain the correlated functional status among segregating V segments, but an unknown experimental factor could not be excluded. A few of the identified cytomegalovirus-associated TCR beta chains were confirmed in vitro to be specific for cytomegalovirus antigens. Several of the top co-occurrence clusters appeared to be linked to parvovirus B19, influenza, CMV and Epstein-Barr virus, according to a later analysis. The classifier was reported to diagnose cytomegalovirus status with high specificity and sensitivity in both the original cohort and the validation cohort. V-gene and J-gene trimming of TCR beta chains was associated with a missense DCLRE1C variant in a later genetic analysis, and the association was replicated in an independent cohort. CMV serostatus was the only immune exposure information available for the cohort. Because counts were too low, roughly 18 rarely observed V segments, including chromosome 9 orphons, were left out of the earlier analysis of over 550 of the donors. A group of highly shared sequence variants was considered likely to be a technical artifact of the sequencing pipeline. The authors suggested that the approach could potentially be generalized to other disease states and immunological phenotypes. A later analysis associated about 17,000 TCR beta sequences with specific HLA alleles at a false discovery rate of 0.05. The study listed 164 TCR beta chains as associated with cytomegalovirus. In a later analysis, TCR association rates were found to vary across HLA loci, with the most associated TCRs seen for DRB1 alleles and the fewest for HLA-C alleles. An earlier analysis of 450 to 750 of the donors showed that most TCR beta V segments appeared in productive rearrangements either about 87% or about 30% of the time, which broadly matched IMGT annotations. A further reported finding was that TCR beta sequences accurately predicted the HLA-A and HLA-B alleles for most subjects in the first cohort.

In total, fewer than 750 healthy bone marrow donors made up the cohort. At the time of sampling, every cohort member was nominally healthy, though immune exposures that went unrecorded were likely present. The donor tested CMV seropositive and was one of the 289 seropositive cohort members. Each donor provided a peripheral blood sample, and peripheral blood mononuclear cells were used for TCR beta sequencing. The Qiagen DNeasy Blood Extraction Kit was used to extract genomic DNA from the blood cell samples. Sequencing was carried out using PBMCs. This sequence originates from a man aged 40-50 years in good health and CMV-seropositive.

The sequenced DNA: TGTGCCTGGACCGGGGAGGCCTACGAGCAGTACTTC. This yields the protein CAWTGEAYEQYF. This chain joins TRBV30 to TRBJ2-7, and possibly TRBD2, on 6 matching bases. CDR1 and CDR2 (GTSNPN, SVGIG) derive from the germline V gene (reference sequence). V is cut by 4 bases and J by 2 bases, and the space between the germline ends is 9 bases. The CDR3 covers 12 residues, taking in both the cysteine and the phenylalanine. Of all the DNA, just the CDR3 is kept, 36 bases in frame from base 1.